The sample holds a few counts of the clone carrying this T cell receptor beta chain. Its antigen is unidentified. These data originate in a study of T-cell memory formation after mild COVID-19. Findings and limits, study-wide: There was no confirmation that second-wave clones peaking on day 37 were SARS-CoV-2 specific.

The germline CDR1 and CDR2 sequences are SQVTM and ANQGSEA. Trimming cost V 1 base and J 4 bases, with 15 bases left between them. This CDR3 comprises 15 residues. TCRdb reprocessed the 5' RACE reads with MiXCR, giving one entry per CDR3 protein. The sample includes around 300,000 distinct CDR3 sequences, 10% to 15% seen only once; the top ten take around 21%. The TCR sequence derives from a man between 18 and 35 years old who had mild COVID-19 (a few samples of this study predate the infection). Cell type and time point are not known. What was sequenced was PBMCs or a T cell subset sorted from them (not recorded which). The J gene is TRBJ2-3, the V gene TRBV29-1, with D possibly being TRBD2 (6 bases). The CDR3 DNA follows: TGCAGCGTTGAAGTGGGAAGGGGAGGTCCAGATACGCAGTATTTT. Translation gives CSVEVGRGGPDTQYF.